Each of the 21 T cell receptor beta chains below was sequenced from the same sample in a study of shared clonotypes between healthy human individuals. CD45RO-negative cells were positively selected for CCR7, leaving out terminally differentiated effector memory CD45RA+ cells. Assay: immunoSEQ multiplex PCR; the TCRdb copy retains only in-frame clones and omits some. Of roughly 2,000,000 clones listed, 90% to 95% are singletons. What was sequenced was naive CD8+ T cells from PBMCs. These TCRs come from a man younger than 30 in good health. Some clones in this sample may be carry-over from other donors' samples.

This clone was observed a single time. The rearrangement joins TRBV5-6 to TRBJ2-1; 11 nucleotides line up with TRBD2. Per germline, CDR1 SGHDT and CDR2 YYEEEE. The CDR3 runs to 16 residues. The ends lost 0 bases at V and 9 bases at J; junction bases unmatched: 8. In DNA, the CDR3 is TGTGCCAGCAGCTTGGCCTTAGCGGGAGGGCCGGGTGAGCAGTTCTTC. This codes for CASSLALAGGPGEQFF. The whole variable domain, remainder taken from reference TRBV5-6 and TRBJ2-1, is DAGVTQSPTHLIKTRGQQVTLRCSPKSGHDTVSWYQQALGQGPQFIFQYYEEEERQRGNFPDRFSGHQFPNYSSELNVNALLLGDSALYLCASSLALAGGPGEQFFGPGTRLTVL.

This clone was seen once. The CDR3 loop is CASSIRTLSNQPQHF. DNA of the CDR3: TGTGCCAGTAGTATACGAACACTCAGCAATCAGCCCCAGCATTTT. This chain connects TRBV19 to TRBJ1-5; no definite D call. Deletions cut 2 bases from V and 1 base from J, with 9 bases between. The CDR3 runs to 15 residues. CDR1 and CDR2 (germline): LNHDA, SQIVND (reference sequence).

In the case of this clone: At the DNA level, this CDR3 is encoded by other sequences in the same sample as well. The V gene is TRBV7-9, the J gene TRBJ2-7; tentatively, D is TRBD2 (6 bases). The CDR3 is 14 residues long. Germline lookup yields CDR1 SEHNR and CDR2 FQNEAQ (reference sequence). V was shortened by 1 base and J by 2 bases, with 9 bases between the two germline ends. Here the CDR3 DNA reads TGTGCCAGCAGCTTAGGCGGGACTGCCTACGAGCAGTACTTC. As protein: CASSLGGTAYEQYF.

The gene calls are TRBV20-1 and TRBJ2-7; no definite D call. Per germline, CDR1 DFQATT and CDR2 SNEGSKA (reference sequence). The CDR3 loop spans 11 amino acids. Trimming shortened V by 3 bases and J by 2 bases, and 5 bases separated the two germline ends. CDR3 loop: CSARLTYEQYF. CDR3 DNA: TGCAGTGCTAGGCTCACCTACGAGCAGTACTTC.

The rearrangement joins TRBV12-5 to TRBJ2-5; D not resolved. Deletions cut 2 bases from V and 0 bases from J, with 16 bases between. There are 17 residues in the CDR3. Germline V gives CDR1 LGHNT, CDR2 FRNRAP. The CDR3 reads CASGLNGYGPYQETQYF. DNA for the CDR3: TGTGCTAGTGGTTTGAACGGCTACGGTCCGTACCAAGAGACCCAGTACTTC.

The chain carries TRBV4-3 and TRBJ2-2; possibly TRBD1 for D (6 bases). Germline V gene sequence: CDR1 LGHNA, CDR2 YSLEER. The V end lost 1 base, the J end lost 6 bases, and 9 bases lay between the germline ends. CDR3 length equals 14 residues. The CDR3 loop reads CASSQGQAAGELFF. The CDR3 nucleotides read TGCGCCAGCAGCCAAGGACAGGCGGCCGGGGAGCTGTTTTTT.

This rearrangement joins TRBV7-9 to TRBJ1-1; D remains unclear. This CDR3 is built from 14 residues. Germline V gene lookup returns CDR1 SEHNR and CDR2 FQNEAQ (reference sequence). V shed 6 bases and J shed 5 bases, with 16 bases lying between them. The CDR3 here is CASRPPGVWTEAFF. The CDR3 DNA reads TGTGCCAGCAGGCCCCCCGGGGTTTGGACTGAAGCTTTCTTT.

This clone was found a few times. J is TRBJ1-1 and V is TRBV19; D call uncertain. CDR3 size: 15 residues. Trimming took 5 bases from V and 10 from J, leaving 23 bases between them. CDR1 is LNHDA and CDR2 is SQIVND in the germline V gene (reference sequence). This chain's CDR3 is CASSLLFRDPQTAFF. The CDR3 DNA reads TGTGCCAGTAGTCTTCTCTTCCGGGATCCTCAAACAGCTTTCTTT.

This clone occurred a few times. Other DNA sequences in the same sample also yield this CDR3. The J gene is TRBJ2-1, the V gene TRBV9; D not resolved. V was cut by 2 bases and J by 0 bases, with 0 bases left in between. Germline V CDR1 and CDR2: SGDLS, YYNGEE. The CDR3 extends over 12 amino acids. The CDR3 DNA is TGTGCCAGCAGCGTCTCCTACAATGAGCAGTTCTTC. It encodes CASSVSYNEQFF.

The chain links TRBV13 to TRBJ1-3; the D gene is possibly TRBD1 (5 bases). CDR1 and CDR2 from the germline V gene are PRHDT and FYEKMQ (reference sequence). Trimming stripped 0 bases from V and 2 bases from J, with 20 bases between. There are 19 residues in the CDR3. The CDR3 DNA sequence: TGTGCCAGCAGCTTAGGCCTAAGGGGCAGCCCTTGGGCTGGAAACACCATATATTTT. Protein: CASSLGLRGSPWAGNTIYF. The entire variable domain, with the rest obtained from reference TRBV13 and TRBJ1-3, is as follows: AAGVIQSPRHLIKEKRETATLKCYPIPRHDTVYWYQQGPGQDPQFLISFYEKMQSDKGSIPDRFSAQQFSDYHSELNMSSLELGDSALYFCASSLGLRGSPWAGNTIYFGEGSWLTVV.

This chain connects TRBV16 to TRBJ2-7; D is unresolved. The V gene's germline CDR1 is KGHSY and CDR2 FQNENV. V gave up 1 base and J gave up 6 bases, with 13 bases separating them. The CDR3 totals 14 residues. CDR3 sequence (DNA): TGTGCCAGCAGCCAATGGGCTAGTGCGGCCGAGCAGTACTTC. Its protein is CASSQWASAAEQYF.

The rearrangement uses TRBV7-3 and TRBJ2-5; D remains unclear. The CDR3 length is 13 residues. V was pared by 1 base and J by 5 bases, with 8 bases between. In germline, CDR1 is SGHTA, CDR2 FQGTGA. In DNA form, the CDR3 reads TGTGCCAGCAGCTTAAACCACCGGGAGACCCAGTACTTC. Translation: CASSLNHRETQYF.

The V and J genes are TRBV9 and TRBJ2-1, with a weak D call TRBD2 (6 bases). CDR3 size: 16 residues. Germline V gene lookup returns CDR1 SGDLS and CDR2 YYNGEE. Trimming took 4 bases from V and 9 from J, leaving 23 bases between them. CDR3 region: CASSPLRLGGFGEQFF. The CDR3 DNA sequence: TGTGCCAGCAGCCCACTTCGACTAGGCGGGTTTGGTGAGCAGTTCTTC.

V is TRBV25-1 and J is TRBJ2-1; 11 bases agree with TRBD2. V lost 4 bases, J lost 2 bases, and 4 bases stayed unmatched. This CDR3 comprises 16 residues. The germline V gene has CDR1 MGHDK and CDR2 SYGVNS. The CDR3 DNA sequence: TGTGCCAGCAGTGGGGAACTAGCGGGGGCCTACAATGAGCAGTTCTTC. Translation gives CASSGELAGAYNEQFF.

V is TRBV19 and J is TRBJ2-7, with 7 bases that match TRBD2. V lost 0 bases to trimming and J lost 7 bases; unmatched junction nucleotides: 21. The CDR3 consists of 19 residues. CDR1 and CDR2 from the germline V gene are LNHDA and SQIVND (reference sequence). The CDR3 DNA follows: TGTGCCAGTAGTATAGATTTATTTTCAGGCGCGGCGGGAGTGGGTGAGCAGTACTTC. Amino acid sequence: CASSIDLFSGAAGVGEQYF.

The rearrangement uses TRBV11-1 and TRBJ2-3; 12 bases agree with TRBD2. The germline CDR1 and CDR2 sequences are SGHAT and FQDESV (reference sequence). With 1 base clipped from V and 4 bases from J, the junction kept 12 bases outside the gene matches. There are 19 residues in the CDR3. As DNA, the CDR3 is TGTGCCAGCAGCTTAGGACTAGCGGGAGCTTCTCACACCGCAGATACGCAGTATTTT. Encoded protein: CASSLGLAGASHTADTQYF.

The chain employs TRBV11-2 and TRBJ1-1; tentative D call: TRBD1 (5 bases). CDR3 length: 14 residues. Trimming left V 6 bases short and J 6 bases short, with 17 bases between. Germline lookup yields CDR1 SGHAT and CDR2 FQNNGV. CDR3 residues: CASRNLRGRPEAFF. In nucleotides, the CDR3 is TGTGCCAGCAGAAACCTACGGGGACGCCCTGAAGCTTTCTTT.

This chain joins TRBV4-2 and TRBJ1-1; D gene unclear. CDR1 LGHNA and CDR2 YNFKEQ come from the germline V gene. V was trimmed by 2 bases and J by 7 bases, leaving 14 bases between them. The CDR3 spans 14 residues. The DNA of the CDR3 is TGTGCCAGCAGCCAACCGAAGACCTGGGGTGAAGCTTTCTTT. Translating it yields CASSQPKTWGEAFF.

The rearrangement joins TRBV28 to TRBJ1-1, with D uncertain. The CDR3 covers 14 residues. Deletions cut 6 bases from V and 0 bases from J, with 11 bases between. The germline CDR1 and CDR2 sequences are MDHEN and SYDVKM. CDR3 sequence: CASSLYGMNTEAFF. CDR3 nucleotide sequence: TGTGCCAGCAGCCTATACGGCATGAACACTGAAGCTTTCTTT.

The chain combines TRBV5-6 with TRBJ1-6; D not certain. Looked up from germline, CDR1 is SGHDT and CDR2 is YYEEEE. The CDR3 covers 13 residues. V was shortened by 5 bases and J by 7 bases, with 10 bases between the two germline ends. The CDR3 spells CASSPTANSPLHF. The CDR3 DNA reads TGTGCCAGCAGTCCCACGGCCAATTCACCCCTCCACTTT.

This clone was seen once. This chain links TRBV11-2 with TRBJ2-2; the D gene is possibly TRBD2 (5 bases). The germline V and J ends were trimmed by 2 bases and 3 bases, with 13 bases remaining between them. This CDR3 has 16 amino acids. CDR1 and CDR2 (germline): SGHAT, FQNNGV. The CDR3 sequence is CASSLFGLAHTGELFF. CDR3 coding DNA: TGTGCCAGCAGCTTATTCGGACTGGCGCACACCGGGGAGCTGTTTTTT. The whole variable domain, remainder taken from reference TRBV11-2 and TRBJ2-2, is EAGVAQSPRYKIIEKRQSVAFWCNPISGHATLYWYQQILGQGPKLLIQFQNNGVVDDSQLPKDRFSAERLKGVDSTLKIQPAKLEDSAVYLCASSLFGLAHTGELFFGEGSRLTVL.